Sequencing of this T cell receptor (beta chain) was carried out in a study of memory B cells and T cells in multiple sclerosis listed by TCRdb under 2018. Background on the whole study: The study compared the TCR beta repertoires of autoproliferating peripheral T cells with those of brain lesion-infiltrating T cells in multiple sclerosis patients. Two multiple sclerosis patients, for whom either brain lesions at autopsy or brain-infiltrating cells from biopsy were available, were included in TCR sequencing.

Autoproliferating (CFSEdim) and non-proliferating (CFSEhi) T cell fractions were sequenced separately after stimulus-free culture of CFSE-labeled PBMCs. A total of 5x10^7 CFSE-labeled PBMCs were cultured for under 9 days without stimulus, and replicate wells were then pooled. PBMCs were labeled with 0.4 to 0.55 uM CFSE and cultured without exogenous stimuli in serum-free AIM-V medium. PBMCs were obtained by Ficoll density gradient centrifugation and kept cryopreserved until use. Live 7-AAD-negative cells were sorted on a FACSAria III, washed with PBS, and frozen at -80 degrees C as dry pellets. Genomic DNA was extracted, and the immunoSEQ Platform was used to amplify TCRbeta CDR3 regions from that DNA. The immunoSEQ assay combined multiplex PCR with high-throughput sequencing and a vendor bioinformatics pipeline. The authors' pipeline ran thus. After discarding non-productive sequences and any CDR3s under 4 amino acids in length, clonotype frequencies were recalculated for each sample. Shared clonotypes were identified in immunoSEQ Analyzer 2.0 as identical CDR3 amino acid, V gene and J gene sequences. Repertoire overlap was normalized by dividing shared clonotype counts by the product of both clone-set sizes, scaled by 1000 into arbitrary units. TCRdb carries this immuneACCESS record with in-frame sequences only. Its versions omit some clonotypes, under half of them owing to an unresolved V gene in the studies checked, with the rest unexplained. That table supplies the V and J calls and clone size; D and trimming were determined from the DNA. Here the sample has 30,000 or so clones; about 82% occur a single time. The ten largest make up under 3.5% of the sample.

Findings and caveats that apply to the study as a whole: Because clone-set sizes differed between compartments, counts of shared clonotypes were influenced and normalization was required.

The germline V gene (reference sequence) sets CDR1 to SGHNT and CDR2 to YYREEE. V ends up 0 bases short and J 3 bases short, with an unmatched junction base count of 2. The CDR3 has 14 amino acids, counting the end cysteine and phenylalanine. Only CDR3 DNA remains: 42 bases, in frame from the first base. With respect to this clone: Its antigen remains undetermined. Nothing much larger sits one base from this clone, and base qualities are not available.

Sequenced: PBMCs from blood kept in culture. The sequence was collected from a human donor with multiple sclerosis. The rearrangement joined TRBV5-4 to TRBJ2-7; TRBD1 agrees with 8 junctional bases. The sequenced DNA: TGTGCCAGCAGCTTGGTCGGACAGGGCTACGAGCAGTACTTC. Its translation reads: CASSLVGQGYEQYF. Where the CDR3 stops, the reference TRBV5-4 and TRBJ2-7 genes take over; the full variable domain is ETGVTQSPTHLIKTRGQQVTLRCSSQSGHNTVSWYQQALGQGPQFIFQYYREEENGRGNFPPRFSGLQFPNYSSELNVNALELDDSALYLCASSLVGQGYEQYFGPGTRLTVT.